This T cell receptor (beta chain) was found in a study of blood T cells in healthy people across ages. The study's findings and limits: Significant beta diversity loss was already apparent by age approximately 37, declining roughly linearly. With unsorted PBMCs, a conclusive comparison of naive versus antigen-experienced cells was not possible.

Germline V gives CDR1 SGHVS, CDR2 FQNEAQ. The CDR3 length is 16 residues. Trimming removed 2 bases at V and 2 bases at J, with 13 bases between. A word on this clonotype: Its target is not known.

Sample-barcoded 5' priming and a J-beta primer mix drove a second PCR of about 7 to 12 cycles. MiXCR, applied by TCRdb to the 5' RACE reads, yields one record per CDR3 protein. The repertoire holds some 920,000 distinct CDR3 sequences, with about 53% as singletons. The V gene is TRBV7-8, the J gene TRBJ2-1, with D hard to call. The sample was blood. The sequence derives from a woman aged 55-75 years in good health. CDR3 sequence: CASSLLSGETYNEQFF. The CDR3 DNA reads TGTGCCAGCAGCTTACTGTCAGGCGAGACCTACAATGAGCAGTTCTTC. The variable domain in full, completed from reference TRBV7-8 and TRBJ2-1, reads GAGVSQSPRYKVAKRGQDVALRCDPISGHVSLFWYQQALGQGPEFLTYFQNEAQLDKSGLPSDRFFAERPEGSVSTLKIQRTQQEDSAVYLCASSLLSGETYNEQFFGPGTRLTVL.